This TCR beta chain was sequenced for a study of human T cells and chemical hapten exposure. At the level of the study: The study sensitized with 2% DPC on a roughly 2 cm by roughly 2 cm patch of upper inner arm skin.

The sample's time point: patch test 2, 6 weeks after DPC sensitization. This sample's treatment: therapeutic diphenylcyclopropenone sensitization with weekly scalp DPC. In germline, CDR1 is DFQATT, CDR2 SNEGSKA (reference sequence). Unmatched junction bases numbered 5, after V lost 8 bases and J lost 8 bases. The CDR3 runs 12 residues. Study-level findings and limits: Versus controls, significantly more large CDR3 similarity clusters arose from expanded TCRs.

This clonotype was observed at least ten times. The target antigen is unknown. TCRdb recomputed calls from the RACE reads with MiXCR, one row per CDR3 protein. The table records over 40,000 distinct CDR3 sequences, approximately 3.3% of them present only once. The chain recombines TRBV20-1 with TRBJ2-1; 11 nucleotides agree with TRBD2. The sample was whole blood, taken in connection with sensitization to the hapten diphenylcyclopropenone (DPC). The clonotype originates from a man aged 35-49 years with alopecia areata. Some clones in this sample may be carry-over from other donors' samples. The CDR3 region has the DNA TGCAGTTGTCTAGCGGGAGGACATGAGCAGTTCTTC. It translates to CSCLAGGHEQFF.